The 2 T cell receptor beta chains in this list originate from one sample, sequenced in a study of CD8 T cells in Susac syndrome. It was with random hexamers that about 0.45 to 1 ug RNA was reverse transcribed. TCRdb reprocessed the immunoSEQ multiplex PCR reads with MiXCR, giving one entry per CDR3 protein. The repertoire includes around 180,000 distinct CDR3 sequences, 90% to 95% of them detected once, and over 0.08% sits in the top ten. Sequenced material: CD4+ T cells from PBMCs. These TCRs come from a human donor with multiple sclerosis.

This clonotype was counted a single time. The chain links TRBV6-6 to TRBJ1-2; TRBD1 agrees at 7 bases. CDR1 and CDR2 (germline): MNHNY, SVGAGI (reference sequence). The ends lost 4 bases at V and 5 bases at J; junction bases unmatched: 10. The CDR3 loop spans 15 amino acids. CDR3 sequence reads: CASSSPTGTPYGYTF. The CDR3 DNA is TGTGCCAGCAGTTCCCCGACAGGGACCCCATATGGCTACACCTTC.

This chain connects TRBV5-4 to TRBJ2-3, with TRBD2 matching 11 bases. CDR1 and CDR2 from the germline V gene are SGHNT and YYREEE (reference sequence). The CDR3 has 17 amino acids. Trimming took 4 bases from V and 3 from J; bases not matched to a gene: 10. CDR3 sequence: CASSRFMASGRTDTQYF. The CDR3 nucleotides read TGTGCCAGCAGCCGTTTTATGGCTAGCGGGAGGACAGATACGCAGTATTTT. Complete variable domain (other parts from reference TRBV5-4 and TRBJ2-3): ETGVTQSPTHLIKTRGQQVTLRCSSQSGHNTVSWYQQALGQGPQFIFQYYREEENGRGNFPPRFSGLQFPNYSSELNVNALELDDSALYLCASSRFMASGRTDTQYFGPGTRLTVL.